The next 21 T cell receptor beta chains were all read from a single sample in a study of T cell repertoires in cytomegalovirus infection. TCRdb redid the calling of the reads with MiXCR, one entry per CDR3 protein. The sample yields about 180,000 distinct CDR3 sequences, roughly 14% seen once. Source material: PBMCs. The receptor set was obtained from a human donor in good health (CMV status not recorded). Some clones in this sample may be carry-over from other donors' samples.

This clonotype ranks as medium-sized (0.01 to 0.1%). The chain is built from TRBV7-9 and TRBJ2-7, with D possibly being TRBD1 (6 bases). Germline V gene lookup returns CDR1 SEHNR and CDR2 FQNEAQ (reference sequence). V lost 7 bases to trimming and J lost 6 bases, with 16 bases between them. The CDR3 loop spans 13 amino acids. CDR3 in DNA: TGTGCCAGCATCCCGACCGGCAGGGGCGAGCAGTACTTC. Translated, it gives CASIPTGRGEQYF.

This chain connects TRBV20-1 to TRBJ1-5; D unclear. The germline gives CDR1 DFQATT, CDR2 SNEGSKA (reference sequence). The CDR3 extends over 15 amino acids. V lost 0 bases, J lost 2 bases, and 11 bases lay in between. The CDR3 nucleotides read TGCAGTGCTAGAGAGTACCGGGGAGGCAATCAGCCCCAGCATTTT. As protein: CSAREYRGGNQPQHF.

There are many counts of this clonotype. V usage is TRBV28 and J usage is TRBJ2-3; 8 bases line up with TRBD1. Germline V gene sequence: CDR1 MDHEN, CDR2 SYDVKM. Trimming cost V 4 bases and J 4 bases; bases outside gene matches: 13. This CDR3 is 17 amino acids long. For the CDR3, the DNA is TGTGCCAGCAGTTCCCACCCGACAGGGGCGGGGCCAGATACGCAGTATTTT. It codes for CASSSHPTGAGPDTQYF.

This chain uses TRBV5-6 with TRBJ2-2, with 7 positions matching TRBD1. The V segment lost 4 bases and the J segment 4 bases; nucleotides outside the gene matches: 7. The CDR3 covers 15 residues. Germline CDR1 is SGHDT and CDR2 is YYEEEE. In nucleotides, the CDR3 is TGTGCCAGCAGCAAGACAGGGATACCCACCGGGGAGCTGTTTTTT. Its translation: CASSKTGIPTGELFF.

This clonotype was seen repeatedly, ten times or more. The rearrangement uses TRBV7-2 and TRBJ2-7, with 14 bases lining up with TRBD2. J was trimmed by 1 base and V by 4 bases; bases with no gene match: 6. The CDR3 is 17 amino acids. Germline V gene lookup returns CDR1 SGHTA and CDR2 FQGNSA. This CDR3 is CASSYRGTSGSSYEQYF. In nucleotides, the CDR3 is TGTGCCAGCAGCTATAGGGGGACTAGCGGGAGTTCCTACGAGCAGTACTTC.

This clonotype was picked up a small number of times. The chain couples TRBV5-1 to TRBJ1-6; D is perhaps TRBD1 (5 bases). The CDR3 runs to 14 residues. Germline CDR1 and CDR2: SGHRS and YFSETQ. V was clipped by 0 bases and J by 8 bases, with 9 bases between them. The CDR3 coding sequence is TGCGCCAGCAGCTTGGCCGTAGGGGATTCACCCCTCCACTTT. Translated, it gives CASSLAVGDSPLHF.

This clonotype was seen repeatedly, ten times or more. The chain joins TRBV11-2 to TRBJ1-1, with D tentatively TRBD1 (5 bases). The ends were cut back, 4 bases at V and 7 bases at J, with 13 bases in the middle. Germline V gives CDR1 SGHAT, CDR2 FQNNGV. CDR3 length equals 13 residues. The CDR3 is CASSYRDLFEAFF. The CDR3 nucleotides read TGTGCCAGCAGCTACCGGGACCTCTTTGAAGCTTTCTTT.

This clonotype was recorded many times. The V and J genes are TRBV7-8 and TRBJ2-3, with TRBD2 matching over 13 bases. The trim removed 5 bases at V and 7 bases at J, leaving 3 bases unmatched. The CDR3 has 14 amino acids. Germline loops: CDR1 SGHVS, CDR2 FQNEAQ. The CDR3 coding sequence is TGTGCCAGCAGCGGACTAGCGGGAGACAATACGCAGTATTTT. Its translation: CASSGLAGDNTQYF.

The chain recombines TRBV20-1 with TRBJ2-7, with TRBD2 identical over 12 bases. The CDR3 spans 14 residues. The V gene end was trimmed by 5 bases and the J gene end by 2 bases; junction bases not matched to a gene: 4. Looked up from germline, CDR1 is DFQATT and CDR2 is SNEGSKA (reference sequence). The CDR3 nucleotides are TGCAGTGCTCCAGGACTAGCGGGGACCTACGAGCAGTACTTC. Protein sequence: CSAPGLAGTYEQYF.

This rearrangement joins TRBV7-2 to TRBJ1-6, with 9 bases fitting TRBD1. Per germline, CDR1 SGHTA and CDR2 FQGNSA. This CDR3 comprises 15 residues. The V segment lost 5 bases and the J segment 5 bases; nucleotides outside the gene matches: 4. CDR3 amino acids: CASSPQGANNSPLHF. CDR3 DNA: TGTGCCAGCAGCCCACAGGGGGCAAATAATTCACCCCTCCACTTT.

On this clonotype itself: This may come from a read error, since a much larger clone is one base off. Here the CDR3 omits its conserved ending phenylalanine or tryptophan, so a read error is the likely source. The chain couples TRBV12-3 or TRBV12-4 to TRBJ2-7; D remains ambiguous. The ends were cut back, 3 bases at V and 3 bases at J, with 9 bases in the middle. CDR3 length: 13 amino acids. The CDR3 nucleotides read TGTGCCAGCAGTTTGGTGCAAGGCTACGAGCAGTACTTA. Translating it yields CASSLVQGYEQYL.

The chain carries TRBV19 and TRBJ2-1, with a possible D match to TRBD1 (6 bases). This CDR3 has 13 residues. The V gene's germline CDR1 is LNHDA and CDR2 SQIVND (reference sequence). V was clipped by 10 bases and J by 4 bases, with 14 bases between them. The CDR3 DNA sequence: TGTGCCACCCTGACAGGCCCTTACAATGAGCAGTTCTTC. This sequence encodes CATLTGPYNEQFF. Combining the CDR3 with reference TRBV19 and TRBJ2-1 gives the whole variable domain DGGITQSPKYLFRKEGQNVTLSCEQNLNHDAMYWYRQDPGQGLRLIYYSQIVNDFQKGDIAEGYSVSREKKESFPLTVTSAQKNPTAFYLCATLTGPYNEQFFGPGTRLTVL.

This clonotype was seen at least ten times. The chain recombines TRBV28 with TRBJ1-2; no clear D. The germline gives CDR1 MDHEN, CDR2 SYDVKM. V lost 3 bases and J lost 8, with 10 bases in between. The CDR3 extends over 12 amino acids. CDR3 protein: CASSFGFLGYTF. The DNA for the CDR3 is TGTGCCAGCAGTTTCGGGTTTTTAGGCTACACCTTC.

This clonotype came up many times. DNA of the CDR3: TGTGCCAGCAACTTTGCGGGGGTTCAGCCCCAGCATTTT. This encodes CASNFAGVQPQHF. The chain has TRBV28 and TRBJ1-5; the D gene is possibly TRBD1 (5 bases). The CDR3 has 13 amino acids. Germline lookup yields CDR1 MDHEN and CDR2 SYDVKM. V was trimmed by 7 bases and J by 6 bases, leaving 13 bases between them.

This clonotype was seen at least ten times. The rearrangement links TRBV6-5 to TRBJ1-1, with D tentatively TRBD1 (5 bases). CDR3 length: 13 amino acids. Trimming removed 3 bases from V and 8 bases from J, with 13 bases in between. Germline values: CDR1 MNHEY, CDR2 SVGAGI. Here the CDR3 DNA reads TGTGCCAGCAGTTATCGGAGGACACTGGAAGCTTTCTTT. It is translated as CASSYRRTLEAFF.

This clonotype came up many times. V and J are TRBV29-1 and TRBJ2-1; 9 bases match TRBD2. The V and J ends lost 4 bases and 7 bases, in that order; junction bases with no gene match: 8. The CDR3 length is 14 residues. Germline V gene sequence: CDR1 SQVTM, CDR2 ANQGSEA. The chain's CDR3 is CSVVETSGWNEQFF. The CDR3 nucleotides read TGCAGCGTTGTCGAGACTAGCGGATGGAATGAGCAGTTCTTC.

In this sample, this clonotype turned up many times. The rearrangement uses TRBV28 and TRBJ1-1; a weak D match, TRBD1 (6 bases). Germline CDR1 and CDR2: MDHEN and SYDVKM. The V and J ends lost 4 bases and 0 bases respectively, with 12 bases between them. CDR3 length equals 15 residues. DNA for the CDR3: TGTGCCAGCAGTTCCGCTTACAGGGTGAACACTGAAGCTTTCTTT. As protein: CASSSAYRVNTEAFF.

There are many counts of this clonotype. The chain employs TRBV7-2 and TRBJ2-1; 7 bases are a match to TRBD2. The CDR3 contains 15 residues. Unmatched junction bases numbered 13, after V lost 4 bases and J lost 10 bases. Per the germline V gene, CDR1 is SGHTA and CDR2 is FQGNSA. As DNA, the CDR3 is TGTGCCAGCAGCTCCGGGGGGAGAAGAGATACCGAGCAGTTCTTC. Translation gives CASSSGGRRDTEQFF.

The chain recombines TRBV12-3 or TRBV12-4 with TRBJ1-2; 8 bases line up with TRBD1. After removal of 3 bases from V and 7 bases from J, the junction contained 4 bases not matched to a gene. The CDR3 has 13 amino acids. CDR3 nucleotide sequence: TGTGCCAGCAGTTTTCAGGGGGCGCGTGGCTACACCTTC. This gives the protein CASSFQGARGYTF.

The V gene is TRBV6-1, the J gene TRBJ2-7, with D unclear. The CDR3 extends over 12 amino acids. Trimming pared 2 bases from V and 2 bases from J, leaving 4 bases between. Germline V lookup: CDR1 MNHNS, CDR2 SASEGT. The DNA for the CDR3 is TGTGCCAGCAGTGAAAACCCCTACGAGCAGTACTTC. Its translation is CASSENPYEQYF.

V gene TRBV28 combines with J gene TRBJ1-2; D is unresolved. Germline V gives CDR1 MDHEN, CDR2 SYDVKM. The CDR3 is 14 residues long. The V and J ends lost 6 bases and 2 bases respectively, with 13 bases between them. The CDR3 reads CASRGIYSNYGYTF. CDR3 nucleotide sequence: TGTGCCAGCAGGGGGATCTATTCGAACTATGGCTACACCTTC.